A single sample is the source of the 10 T cell receptor beta chains below, sequenced in a study of control samples from healthy donors and cancer patients (dated by TCRdb to 2020 to 2021). Receptor libraries were prepared by the immunoSEQ multiplex PCR assay. TCRdb provides this immuneACCESS table in a form limited to in-frame rearrangements. Some clones are lacking; in checked studies, under half of them reflect an unresolved V gene, and why the rest are absent is not known. The sample contains about 40,000 clones, 92% of them found a single time. The top ten clonotypes cover approximately 3.9% of the sample. The sequencing input was blood. The receptors were gathered from a woman aged 45-60 years in good health.

The V call is TRBV7-9, the J call TRBJ2-4, with unresolved D. The germline CDR1 and CDR2 sequences are SEHNR and FQNEAQ (reference sequence). The CDR3 extends over 17 amino acids. V lost 2 bases and J 0 bases, leaving 14 bases between the germline ends. CDR3 sequence: CASSLLRTWGAKNIQYF. The CDR3 coding sequence is TGTGCCAGCAGCTTATTGAGGACCTGGGGAGCCAAAAACATTCAGTACTTC.

V gene TRBV9 combines with J gene TRBJ2-5; possibly TRBD2 for D (6 bases). V was shortened by 7 bases and J by 4 bases, with 11 bases between the two germline ends. The CDR3 length is 12 residues. CDR1 SGDLS and CDR2 YYNGEE come from the germline V gene. The CDR3 bases are TGTGCCAGCGGGAGGACTTCAGAGACCCAGTACTTC. Its translation: CASGRTSETQYF.

This clone was recorded only once. This chain connects TRBV6-1 to TRBJ1-3; no definite D call. CDR1 is MNHNS, CDR2 SASEGT, per germline. The V end lost 2 bases, the J end lost 0 bases, and 14 bases lay between the germline ends. The CDR3 consists of 17 residues. DNA of the CDR3: TGTGCCAGCAGTGAATTTACGGCAGGACCCTCTGGAAACACCATATATTTT. This gives the protein CASSEFTAGPSGNTIYF.

The rearrangement joins TRBV5-8 to TRBJ2-7; tentative D call: TRBD1 (5 bases). V lost 0 bases to trimming and J lost 0 bases, with 7 bases between them. The CDR3 is 14 amino acids. The germline gives CDR1 SGHTS, CDR2 YDEGEE. CDR3 protein: CASSLDRNSYEQYF. The CDR3 DNA is TGTGCCAGCAGCTTGGACAGGAACTCCTACGAGCAGTACTTC.

The chain has TRBV7-2 and TRBJ2-7, with a weak D call TRBD1 (6 bases). The length of the CDR3 is 14 residues. V lost 5 bases to trimming and J lost 5 bases, with 16 bases between them. Germline CDR1 is SGHTA and CDR2 is FQGNSA. CDR3 nucleotides: TGTGCCAGCAGCCGTACCGGGACAACCCACGAGCAGTACTTC. It codes for CASSRTGTTHEQYF.

The rearrangement links TRBV3-1 (or the pseudogene TRBV3-2) to TRBJ2-7; 9 positions match TRBD1. The germline gives CDR1 LGHDT, CDR2 YNNKEL (reference sequence). The CDR3 spans 16 residues. The J segment lost 3 bases and the V segment lost 0 bases, leaving 6 bases of the junction unmatched. The CDR3 sequence is CASSQDWTGDRYEQYF. The CDR3 DNA reads TGTGCCAGCAGCCAAGATTGGACAGGGGACCGCTACGAGCAGTACTTC.

The chain employs TRBV11-1 and TRBJ2-5; tentative D call: TRBD1 (6 bases). CDR1 is SGHAT, CDR2 FQDESV, per germline (reference sequence). The CDR3 extends over 14 amino acids. V gave up 3 bases and J gave up 2 bases, with 10 bases separating them. The CDR3 region is CASSFGQRQETQYF. The DNA of the CDR3 is TGTGCCAGCAGCTTCGGACAGCGACAAGAGACCCAGTACTTC.

This chain links TRBV2 with TRBJ1-1, with no clear D. Trimming stripped 5 bases from V and 2 bases from J, with 9 bases between. This CDR3 spans 13 amino acids. Germline CDR1 and CDR2: SNHLY and FYNNEI. DNA of the CDR3: TGTGCCAGCAGTTTCGAAGTAAACACTGAAGCTTTCTTT. Its protein is CASSFEVNTEAFF.

This clone showed up just once. The chain joins TRBV9 to TRBJ1-3; D is uncertain. Germline loops: CDR1 SGDLS, CDR2 YYNGEE. The V end was cut by 4 bases, the J end by 3 bases, with 5 bases between. This CDR3 spans 12 amino acids. The CDR3 region has the DNA TGTGCCAGCAGCACCGATGGAAACACCATATATTTT. Encoded protein: CASSTDGNTIYF.

This chain joins TRBV11-2 and TRBJ1-1; no clear D. V shed 6 bases and J shed 5 bases, with 16 bases lying between them. Germline CDR1 reads SGHAT; CDR2 reads FQNNGV. CDR3 size: 14 residues. CDR3 sequence reads: CASSRTGNPTEAFF. The CDR3 coding sequence is TGTGCCAGCAGTCGGACGGGAAATCCGACTGAAGCTTTCTTT.